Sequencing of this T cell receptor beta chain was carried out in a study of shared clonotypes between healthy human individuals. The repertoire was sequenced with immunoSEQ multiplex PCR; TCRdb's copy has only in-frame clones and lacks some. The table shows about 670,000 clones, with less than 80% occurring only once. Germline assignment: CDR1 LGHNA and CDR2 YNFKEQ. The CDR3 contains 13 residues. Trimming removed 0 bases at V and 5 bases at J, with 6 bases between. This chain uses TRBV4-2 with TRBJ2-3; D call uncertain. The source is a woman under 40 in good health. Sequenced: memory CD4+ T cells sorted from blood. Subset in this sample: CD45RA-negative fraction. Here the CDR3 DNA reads TGTGCCAGCAGCCAAGATAAGGGAGATACGCAGTATTTT. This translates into CASSQDKGDTQYF.